These 15 T cell receptor beta chains came from one sample sequenced in a study of control samples from healthy donors and cancer patients. The table came from immunoSEQ multiplex PCR; TCRdb's copy has only in-frame clones and leaves some out. Here the sample spans some 140,000 clones, around 85% being singletons. The source material was blood. Receptors were obtained from a woman aged 25 to 45 in good health.

The rearrangement joins TRBV5-1 to TRBJ2-5, with D uncertain. The germline gives CDR1 SGHRS, CDR2 YFSETQ. The CDR3 is 13 residues long. V lost 1 base and J lost 5, with 9 bases in between. Written as DNA, the CDR3 is TGCGCCAGCAGCTTGCCCCCGGCGGAGACCCAGTACTTC. As protein: CASSLPPAETQYF. The entire variable domain, with the rest obtained from reference TRBV5-1 and TRBJ2-5, is as follows: KAGVTQTPRYLIKTRGQQVTLSCSPISGHRSVSWYQQTPGQGLQFLFEYFSETQRNKGNFPGRFSGRQFSNSRSEMNVSTLELGDSALYLCASSLPPAETQYFGPGTRLLVL.

The chain joins TRBV3-1 (or the pseudogene TRBV3-2) to TRBJ1-2; 9 bases are a match to TRBD1. After removal of 4 bases from V and 8 bases from J, the junction contained 11 bases not matched to a gene. Germline V CDR1 and CDR2: LGHDT, YNNKEL (reference sequence). This CDR3 contains 15 residues. The CDR3 is CASSPRDRVTRGYTF. Here the CDR3 DNA reads TGTGCCAGCAGCCCCCGGGACAGGGTAACGAGGGGCTACACCTTC.

J is TRBJ1-4 and V is TRBV2, with unresolved D. Germline V gene sequence: CDR1 SNHLY, CDR2 FYNNEI. V lost 5 bases and J 7 bases, leaving 11 bases between the germline ends. The CDR3 is 13 amino acids. The CDR3 DNA sequence: TGTGCCAGCAGTTCCCGGTGGACTGAAAAACTGTTTTTT. It is translated as CASSSRWTEKLFF.

CDR3 protein: CASSQDWTLERVSYEQYF. The DNA of the CDR3 is TGTGCCAGCAGCCAAGATTGGACCCTAGAGCGGGTATCCTACGAGCAGTACTTC. The rearrangement links TRBV4-2 to TRBJ2-7; D might be TRBD2 (6 bases). The germline gives CDR1 LGHNA, CDR2 YNFKEQ. The CDR3 has 18 residues. The V end was cut by 0 bases, the J end by 1 base, with 19 bases between.

The CDR3 nucleotides are TGTGCCAGCAGTTCTTACAGGGGGACGACTGAAGCTTTCTTT. Residues: CASSSYRGTTEAFF. This rearrangement joins TRBV27 to TRBJ1-1; 8 bases line up with TRBD1. The CDR3 has 14 residues. The V gene's germline CDR1 is MNHEY and CDR2 SMNVEV (reference sequence). The trim removed 4 bases at V and 5 bases at J, leaving 6 bases unmatched.

The rearrangement links TRBV2 to TRBJ1-4; D unresolved. This CDR3 has 15 residues. Germline V lookup: CDR1 SNHLY, CDR2 FYNNEI. V lost 3 bases and J 0 bases, leaving 8 bases between the germline ends. CDR3 protein: CASSDLQTTNEKLFF. In nucleotides, the CDR3 is TGTGCCAGCAGTGATTTACAGACAACTAATGAAAAACTGTTTTTT.

This clone appeared once. V is TRBV24-1 and J is TRBJ1-2, with D tentatively TRBD1 (5 bases). This CDR3 has 11 residues. From germline, CDR1 is KGHDR and CDR2 SFDVKD. Trimming cost V 5 bases and J 8 bases, with 8 bases left between them. The CDR3 sequence is CATSVWGGYTF. The CDR3 DNA is TGTGCCACCAGTGTCTGGGGGGGCTACACCTTC.

V is TRBV3-1 (or the pseudogene TRBV3-2) and J is TRBJ1-2, with a weak D call TRBD1 (5 bases). The CDR3 runs 16 residues. V gave up 0 bases and J gave up 2 bases, with 13 bases separating them. Germline values: CDR1 LGHDT, CDR2 YNNKEL (reference sequence). The CDR3, as DNA: TGTGCCAGCAGCCAAGATCTGGCGACAGCAAACTATGGCTACACCTTC. Translated, it gives CASSQDLATANYGYTF.

This clone has more than one count but fewer than ten. This chain joins TRBV29-1 and TRBJ2-3; D is unresolved. This CDR3 region has 11 residues. Germline V gene sequence: CDR1 SQVTM, CDR2 ANQGSEA. Trimming shortened V by 5 bases and J by 2 bases, and 5 bases separated the two germline ends. The CDR3: CSVSNTDTQYF. The CDR3 bases are TGCAGCGTTTCCAACACAGATACGCAGTATTTT.

This clone has a handful of counts. The chain is built from TRBV7-9 and TRBJ1-4; D is unresolved. CDR3 length equals 12 residues. Trimming left V 1 base short and J 11 bases short, with 8 bases between. The V gene's germline CDR1 is SEHNR and CDR2 FQNEAQ (reference sequence). The CDR3 region has the DNA TGTGCCAGCAGCTTAGATTGTAGGAAACTGTTTTTT. It yields the protein CASSLDCRKLFF.

The chain links TRBV7-2 to TRBJ2-3; 8 bases align to TRBD2. The V gene's germline CDR1 is SGHTA and CDR2 FQGNSA. This CDR3 has 14 amino acids. J was trimmed by 3 bases and V by 5 bases; bases with no gene match: 4. In DNA, the CDR3 is TGTGCCAGCAGCAATAGCGGGGCAACAGATACGCAGTATTTT. Translated: CASSNSGATDTQYF.

The gene calls are TRBV18 and TRBJ1-4; weak D call: TRBD1 (5 bases). V lost 1 base, J lost 5 bases, and 14 bases lay in between. From germline, CDR1 is KGHSH and CDR2 LQKENI. The CDR3 is made up of 16 amino acids. The DNA of the CDR3 is TGTGCCAGCTCACCACTTCGACCGGGACGCAATGAAAAACTGTTTTTT. Its translation: CASSPLRPGRNEKLFF.

The V and J genes are TRBV19 and TRBJ2-3; D unresolved. Germline assignment: CDR1 LNHDA and CDR2 SQIVND (reference sequence). The CDR3 totals 13 residues. Trimming pared 1 base from V and 2 bases from J, leaving 4 bases between. The CDR3: CASSIGPTDTQYF. The CDR3 coding sequence is TGTGCCAGTAGTATAGGGCCCACAGATACGCAGTATTTT.

The CDR3 sequence: CAILAWDQNMNTEAFF. CDR3 sequence (DNA): TGTGCCATCCTTGCGTGGGACCAAAACATGAACACTGAAGCTTTCTTT. The V gene is TRBV11-2, the J gene TRBJ1-1, with D possibly matching TRBD1 (5 bases). The CDR3 runs 16 residues. Between the trimmed V and J ends, which lost 10 bases and 0 bases, there was a span of 21 bases. CDR1 is SGHAT, CDR2 FQNNGV, per germline.

The genes are TRBV2 and TRBJ2-7; 8 nucleotides align to TRBD2. Germline V lookup: CDR1 SNHLY, CDR2 FYNNEI. This CDR3 spans 16 amino acids. Germline trimming cut 1 base from V and 5 bases from J; bases unmatched to any gene: 10. The CDR3 DNA reads TGTGCCAGCAGTGAAGGGCCCGGGACTAGTTCCCACGAGCAGTACTTC. Its translation is CASSEGPGTSSHEQYF.